This T cell receptor (beta chain) appears in the sequencing data of a study of identifying expanded T cells in peripheral blood (dated by TCRdb to about 2019). Notes on the research overall: Separate aliquots of the same genomic DNA pool were sequenced to produce technical replicates, and four replicates were compared in pairs. General findings and caveats noted by the study authors: Between technical replicates the binomial model flagged approximately 1.2 differentially abundant clones, whereas over about 2 weeks the binomial model flagged about 16.4 and over roughly 4 weeks around 19. The authors expected biological variance in healthy repertoires might increase further over much longer intervals such as months to years. Across all healthy-donor time intervals, the beta-binomial model significantly cut both the number of clones called differentially abundant and the false-positive rate. Across all healthy donors, variance in clone template counts between approximately two-week samples was found to increase significantly with total template count.

To note about this clone: Its antigen is still unknown. Base-call qualities are not available, and no considerably larger clone is one nucleotide away.

The immunoSEQ Assay, which relies on bias-controlled multiplex PCR amplification of genomic DNA, was used to profile TCRbeta CDR3 regions. On the study's bioinformatics: To quantify the absolute abundance of each unique TCRbeta CDR3 region, the sequences were collapsed and filtered. Differential abundance was tested with a binomial (Fisher-equivalent) model and with a beta-binomial model adding time-dependent variance fitted from healthy donors. Clones with fewer than 5 combined templates were excluded, and clones with Benjamini-Hochberg FDR below 0.01 were called differentially abundant. Beta-binomial variance was modeled as a function of total template count across the two samples using the form v = (b*log(k)+a)^2. This immuneACCESS table, as held by TCRdb, lists in-frame sequences with V and J called but not all clones. Of the missing ones, under half trace to an unresolved V gene in checked studies; the others have no known cause. The V and J calls and clone size are taken from that table; D and trimming were inferred from the DNA. In all, the sample holds about 89,000 clones, and about 91% of those were seen once. The ten largest clones capture 4% to 4.5% of the sample.

No immune events such as infections were documented for the healthy donors during the collection period. Healthy-donor blood repertoires served as a training cohort to calibrate time-dependent variance in a beta-binomial model of T-cell clone differential abundance. The training cohort comprised about ten healthy donors, 3 female and 7 male. The donors were between roughly 25 and 70 years old, with an average age of 43 years. Whole blood was collected from each healthy donor at three time points spaced around 2 weeks apart and obtained from a commercial supplier. For immunosequencing, genomic DNA was extracted from whole blood that had not been sorted. CDR1 and CDR2 are drawn from the germline V gene: MGHRA, YSYEKL. The CDR3, cysteine through phenylalanine, is 13 amino acids long. Only the CDR3 DNA stays, 39 bases, in frame from base 1. Relative to germline, V is 2 bases shorter and J is 5 bases shorter, with 9 bases between their ends.

This clonotype was obtained from a person aged 18 to 75 in good health. The chain was built from TRBV4-1 and TRBJ1-1; too little of a D gene remains to name it. Source material: blood. The CDR3 region reads CASSQFIGTEAFF. The nucleotides read TGCGCCAGCAGCCAATTCATTGGGACTGAAGCTTTCTTT.